This T cell receptor beta chain was captured by sequencing in a study of response to subunit inactivated influenza vaccine. Each CDR3 protein is one row after TCRdb ran MiXCR on the RT-PCR reads. Of roughly 700,000 distinct CDR3 sequences in the sample, 15% to 19% were seen once. The germline CDR1 and CDR2 sequences are SQVTM and ANQGSEA. This CDR3 has 15 amino acids. Deletions cut 1 base from V and 0 bases from J, with 13 bases between. This clonotype has at least ten counts. Sequencing was performed on PBMCs from blood, taken about 13 days after vaccination. This chain connects TRBV29-1 to TRBJ2-7; possibly TRBD2 for D (6 bases). The clonotype was recovered from a man between 50 and 59 years old who received an inactivated influenza vaccine. The CDR3 DNA sequence: TGCAGCGTTGAAGGAGGTAGCGGAAGCTCCTACGAGCAGTACTTC. Its translation: CSVEGGSGSSYEQYF.